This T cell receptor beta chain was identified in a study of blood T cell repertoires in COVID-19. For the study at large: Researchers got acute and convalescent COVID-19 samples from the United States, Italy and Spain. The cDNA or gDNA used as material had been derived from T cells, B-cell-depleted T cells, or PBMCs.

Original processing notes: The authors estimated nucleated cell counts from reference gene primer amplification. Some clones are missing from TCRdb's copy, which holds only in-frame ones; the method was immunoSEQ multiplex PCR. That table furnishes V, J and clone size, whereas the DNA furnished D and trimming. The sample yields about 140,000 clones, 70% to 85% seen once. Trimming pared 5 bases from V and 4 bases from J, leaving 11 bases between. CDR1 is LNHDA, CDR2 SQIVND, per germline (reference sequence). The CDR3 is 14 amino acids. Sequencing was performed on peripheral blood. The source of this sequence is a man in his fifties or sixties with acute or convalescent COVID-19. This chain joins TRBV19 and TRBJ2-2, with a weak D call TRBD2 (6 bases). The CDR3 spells CASSPGLLTGELFF. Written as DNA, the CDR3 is TGTGCCAGTAGTCCAGGACTACTCACCGGGGAGCTGTTTTTT.